The 24 T cell receptor beta chains below all came from one sample that was sequenced in a study of blood T cell repertoires in COVID-19. Assay: immunoSEQ multiplex PCR; the TCRdb copy retains only in-frame clones and omits some. The sample yields around 150,000 clones, around 84% seen once. Sequenced material: PBMCs or T cells enriched from blood (not recorded which). The receptors were sampled from a man aged 40-49 years who had recovered from COVID-19.

This clone was observed a single time. The V gene is TRBV18, the J gene TRBJ1-2; no definite D call. The CDR3 has 13 residues. The ends were cut back, 5 bases at V and 7 bases at J, with 14 bases in the middle. Germline V gives CDR1 KGHSH, CDR2 LQKENI. The CDR3 region has the DNA TGTGCCAGCTCAGACTTGGCAGAGGGTGGCTACACCTTC. Protein product: CASSDLAEGGYTF.

This chain uses TRBV2 with TRBJ1-2, with TRBD1 matching over 7 bases. This CDR3 is 12 amino acids long. The V and J ends lost 6 bases and 10 bases, in that order; junction bases with no gene match: 8. Germline V CDR1 and CDR2: SNHLY, FYNNEI. CDR3 region: CASRSTTGIYTF. In DNA form, the CDR3 reads TGTGCCAGCAGGTCTACGACAGGGATCTACACCTTC.

The rearrangement links TRBV24-1 to TRBJ1-1; D call uncertain. Germline V lookup: CDR1 KGHDR, CDR2 SFDVKD. V lost 5 bases and J lost 4, with 10 bases in between. The CDR3 has 13 amino acids. In DNA, the CDR3 is TGTGCCACCAGTGGTCAAGGAGGCACTGAAGCTTTCTTT. Its translation: CATSGQGGTEAFF.

The CDR3 DNA follows: TGTGCCAGCAGCCGGGGGGGGACGACTGAAGCTTTCTTT. Amino acids: CASSRGGTTEAFF. The chain is built from TRBV3-1 (or the pseudogene TRBV3-2) and TRBJ1-1; possibly TRBD1 for D (5 bases). Per the germline V gene, CDR1 is LGHDT and CDR2 is YNNKEL (reference sequence). The CDR3 has 13 amino acids. With 4 bases removed from V and 5 bases from J, the gap between germline ends came to 11 bases.

The genes are TRBV5-1 and TRBJ2-5; 10 positions agree with TRBD2. CDR3 length: 13 residues. Germline-derived CDR1 and CDR2 are SGHRS and YFSETQ. The V segment lost 5 bases and the J segment 5 bases; nucleotides outside the gene matches: 3. The CDR3 is CASSGSGGETQYF. The CDR3 region has the DNA TGCGCCAGCAGTGGTAGCGGGGGGGAGACCCAGTACTTC. Supplemented by reference TRBV5-1 and TRBJ2-5, the full variable domain reads KAGVTQTPRYLIKTRGQQVTLSCSPISGHRSVSWYQQTPGQGLQFLFEYFSETQRNKGNFPGRFSGRQFSNSRSEMNVSTLELGDSALYLCASSGSGGETQYFGPGTRLLVL.

This clone was seen once. This CDR3 is CASSAPTPGVGYTF. The CDR3 coding sequence is TGTGCCAGCAGCGCCCCAACTCCGGGGGTTGGCTACACCTTC. The chain carries TRBV9 and TRBJ1-2, with D maybe TRBD1 (5 bases). CDR1 and CDR2 from the germline V gene are SGDLS and YYNGEE. The V gene lost 3 bases and the J gene lost 7 bases, with 16 bases spanning the gap. The CDR3 consists of 14 residues.

The rearrangement links TRBV5-1 to TRBJ2-3; 9 bases align to TRBD1. This CDR3 has 14 residues. The V and J ends lost 4 bases and 3 bases, in that order; junction bases with no gene match: 3. The V gene's germline CDR1 is SGHRS and CDR2 YFSETQ. CDR3 sequence reads: CASSAGTGTDTQYF. CDR3 DNA: TGCGCCAGCAGCGCCGGGACAGGGACAGATACGCAGTATTTT.

This clone was recorded only once. This sequence joins TRBV18 and TRBJ1-4, with 8 nucleotides matching TRBD1. Germline assignment: CDR1 KGHSH and CDR2 LQKENI. Unmatched junction bases numbered 8, after V lost 3 bases and J lost 5 bases. The CDR3 contains 16 residues. The CDR3 loop reads CASSPPGQGVNEKLFF. CDR3 coding DNA: TGTGCCAGCTCACCTCCCGGACAGGGTGTAAATGAAAAACTGTTTTTT.

The chain carries TRBV5-5 and TRBJ1-1; 8 nucleotides align to TRBD1. The CDR3 runs to 13 residues. The V gene's germline CDR1 is SGHKS and CDR2 YYEKEE (reference sequence). Germline trimming cut 4 bases from V and 5 bases from J; bases unmatched to any gene: 4. CDR3 sequence (DNA): TGTGCCAGCAGCCCCTGGACAGGGACTGAAGCTTTCTTT. Translation: CASSPWTGTEAFF.

This chain links TRBV2 with TRBJ2-3; possible D gene TRBD1, 6 bases. V was cut by 9 bases and J by 0 bases, with 13 bases left in between. This CDR3 is built from 14 residues. From germline, CDR1 is SNHLY and CDR2 FYNNEI. The CDR3 sequence: CASFRTASTDTQYF. Written as DNA, the CDR3 is TGTGCCAGTTTCCGGACAGCTAGCACAGATACGCAGTATTTT.

This chain links TRBV11-3 with TRBJ2-5; 8 positions match TRBD2. This CDR3 contains 13 residues. From germline, CDR1 is SGHNT and CDR2 YENEEA. J lost 1 base, V lost 5 bases, and 0 bases had no gene match. The CDR3 here is CASSGTSQETQYF. CDR3 sequence (DNA): TGTGCCAGCAGCGGGACTAGCCAAGAGACCCAGTACTTC.

This chain uses TRBV2 with TRBJ2-4, with 11 nucleotides matching TRBD2. This CDR3 has 17 amino acids. V lost 6 bases and J lost 6; bases outside the gene matches: 13. From germline, CDR1 is SNHLY and CDR2 FYNNEI. CDR3 DNA: TGTGCCAGCAGCACCCCCCTCCTAGCGGGGGGTTTAAACATTCAGTACTTC. Protein sequence: CASSTPLLAGGLNIQYF.

The chain recombines TRBV30 with TRBJ1-5, with 7 bases aligning to TRBD1. Unmatched junction bases numbered 7, after V lost 3 bases and J lost 2 bases. The CDR3 length is 15 residues. CDR1 and CDR2 from the germline V gene are GTSNPN and SVGIG (reference sequence). In nucleotides, the CDR3 is TGTGCCTGGAGAGCCGGAGACAGGGGCAATCAGCCCCAGCATTTT. Amino acid sequence: CAWRAGDRGNQPQHF.

This sequence joins TRBV6-5 and TRBJ1-5; D call uncertain. From germline, CDR1 is MNHEY and CDR2 SVGAGI. This CDR3 contains 15 residues. Trimming left V 4 bases short and J 3 bases short, with 13 bases between. The CDR3 loop is CASSSAGSYNQPQHF. CDR3 bases: TGTGCCAGCAGTTCGGCAGGCTCCTACAATCAGCCCCAGCATTTT.

Here the CDR3 DNA reads TGCGCCAGCAGCGGGGGCCTCCCTTCGAGGTACGAGCAGTACTTC. It encodes CASSGGLPSRYEQYF. The chain has TRBV4-1 and TRBJ2-7; maybe TRBD1 (6 bases). Germline V gene data show CDR1 as MGHRA and CDR2 as YSYEKL. The CDR3 consists of 15 residues. The V end was cut by 5 bases, the J end by 4 bases, with 18 bases between.

This chain links TRBV6-5 with TRBJ1-5, with TRBD1 as a possible D gene (5 bases). Germline assignment: CDR1 MNHEY and CDR2 SVGAGI. V lost 8 bases, J lost 5 bases, and 19 bases lay in between. The CDR3 totals 15 residues. CDR3 nucleotide sequence: TGTGCCAGCCGAGGGACTCCCAGGAAAGATCAGCCCCAGCATTTT. The encoded protein is CASRGTPRKDQPQHF.

This rearrangement joins TRBV10-2 to TRBJ2-5, with D possibly being TRBD2 (7 bases). There are 16 residues in the CDR3. V was clipped by 9 bases and J by 0 bases, with 20 bases between them. CDR1 is WSHSY, CDR2 SAAADI, per germline. The CDR3 loop reads CARRTPQGLYQETQYF. The CDR3 region has the DNA TGCGCCAGGAGAACGCCACAGGGACTATACCAAGAGACCCAGTACTTC.

The chain couples TRBV24-1 to TRBJ1-6; 7 bases match TRBD1. The trim removed 12 bases at V and 6 bases at J, leaving 13 bases unmatched. The CDR3 is made up of 15 amino acids. Germline assignment: CDR1 KGHDR and CDR2 SFDVKD. This chain's CDR3 is CAQITYRGSNSPLHF. In DNA form, the CDR3 reads TGTGCCCAGATCACGTACAGGGGTTCTAATTCACCCCTCCACTTT.

This clone was found once. This chain links TRBV7-8 with TRBJ2-7, with 7 positions matching TRBD2. Germline CDR1 reads SGHVS; CDR2 reads FQNEAQ. The junction had 6 bases not matched to a gene; V was cut back by 1 base and J by 6 bases. The CDR3 loop spans 14 amino acids. The CDR3, as DNA: TGTGCCAGCAGCTTAGAAAAGGCTAGCGGCGAGCAGTACGTC. It encodes CASSLEKASGEQYV.

The chain employs TRBV6-5 and TRBJ1-2, with 8 bases aligning to TRBD1. From germline, CDR1 is MNHEY and CDR2 SVGAGI. CDR3 length equals 15 residues. V was clipped by 4 bases and J by 4 bases; unmatched bases: 8. CDR3 protein: CASSSTGTGSYGYTF. The CDR3, as DNA: TGTGCCAGCAGTTCAACCGGGACAGGCAGCTATGGCTACACCTTC.

V and J are TRBV7-2 and TRBJ1-2, with D perhaps TRBD1 (6 bases). The CDR3 consists of 13 residues. Germline CDR1 SGHTA, CDR2 FQGNSA. Trimming left V 3 bases short and J 7 bases short, with 12 bases between. The CDR3 reads CASSFGGALGYTF. CDR3 nucleotide sequence: TGTGCCAGCAGCTTTGGGGGGGCGCTTGGCTACACCTTC.

By its share, this clone is medium-sized. CDR3 nucleotides: TGCGCCAGCAGCACTAACCCGGGACAGGGGTTGTATGGCTACACCTTC. It translates to CASSTNPGQGLYGYTF. The chain joins TRBV5-1 to TRBJ1-2; TRBD1 aligns across 10 bases. The CDR3 is 16 residues long. Germline V gene lookup returns CDR1 SGHRS and CDR2 YFSETQ. The V gene end was trimmed by 4 bases and the J gene end by 5 bases; junction bases not matched to a gene: 11.

The V gene is TRBV19, the J gene TRBJ1-5, with 10 nucleotides matching TRBD1. J was trimmed by 2 bases and V by 4 bases; bases with no gene match: 5. The CDR3 is 16 residues long. Germline V gene data show CDR1 as LNHDA and CDR2 as SQIVND (reference sequence). CDR3 residues: CASSTGTGERNQPQHF. The CDR3 DNA sequence: TGTGCCAGTAGTACAGGGACAGGGGAACGCAATCAGCCCCAGCATTTT.

The chain recombines TRBV4-1 with TRBJ2-7, with 7 bases matching TRBD2. The germline V gene encodes CDR1 MGHRA and CDR2 YSYEKL. The length of the CDR3 is 14 residues. V shed 10 bases and J 2 bases; nucleotides not matched to a gene: 11. CDR3 in amino acids: CANKRRRGTYEQYV. The CDR3 nucleotides read TGCGCCAATAAACGCCGGCGGGGGACCTACGAGCAGTACGTC.